This T cell receptor (beta chain) comes out of a study of cytomegalovirus exposure and HLA in healthy donors. Healthy people donating bone marrow made up the donors. The CDR3 runs 15 residues. Unmatched junction bases numbered 11, after V lost 7 bases and J lost 2 bases. Germline V CDR1 and CDR2: MNHEY, SVGAGI. Study results and limitations: A later analysis linked a missense DCLRE1C variant to TCR beta V- and J-gene trimming. Reported findings show TCR beta sequences accurately forecast HLA-A and HLA-B alleles in most subjects.

This clone has only a few counts. As yet, its antigen is unknown. Vbeta (60) and Jbeta (13) primers were used in the PCR. Here immunoSEQ multiplex PCR was the method, and the copy in TCRdb shows in-frame clones only, minus some. The sample contains 130,000 to 150,000 clones, around three quarters of which appear only once. V is TRBV6-5 and J is TRBJ2-7; 7 bases fit TRBD1. Sequences were obtained from PBMCs. This clonotype originated in a man younger than 30 in good health and CMV-seronegative. This CDR3 reads CASKPGQTIPYEQYF. The DNA of the CDR3 is TGTGCCAGCAAACCGGGACAGACAATTCCCTACGAGCAGTACTTC.